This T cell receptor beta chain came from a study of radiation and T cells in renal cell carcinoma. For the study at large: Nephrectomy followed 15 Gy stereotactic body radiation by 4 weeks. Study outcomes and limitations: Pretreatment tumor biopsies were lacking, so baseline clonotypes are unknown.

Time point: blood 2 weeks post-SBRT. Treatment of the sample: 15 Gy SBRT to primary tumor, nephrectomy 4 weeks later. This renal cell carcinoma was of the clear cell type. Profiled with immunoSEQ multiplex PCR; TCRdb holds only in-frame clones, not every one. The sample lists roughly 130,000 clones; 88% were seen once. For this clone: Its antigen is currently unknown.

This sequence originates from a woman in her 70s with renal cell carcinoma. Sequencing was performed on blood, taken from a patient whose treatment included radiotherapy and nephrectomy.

The CDR3 sequence: CASSKEAGLQYF. As DNA, the CDR3 is TGTGCCAGCAGCAAAGAGGCAGGGTTGCAGTACTTC. The chain links TRBV9 to TRBJ2-7; possibly TRBD1 for D (5 bases). Between the trimmed V and J ends, which lost 4 bases and 9 bases, there was a span of 14 bases. Germline loops: CDR1 SGDLS, CDR2 YYNGEE. This CDR3 has 12 amino acids.